This TCR beta chain was sequenced during a study of neurological immune-mediated disorders. Germline-derived CDR1 and CDR2 are DFQATT and SNEGSKA (reference sequence). There are 10 residues in the CDR3. V lost 6 bases and J 3 bases, leaving 3 bases between the germline ends. Documented time point: longitudinal time-point 2. This clonotype came up a few times. Via MiXCR, TCRdb re-called the 5' RACE reads, giving one row per CDR3 protein. The repertoire holds 60,000 to 75,000 distinct CDR3 sequences, with more than 9.5% as singletons. The chain uses TRBV20-1 and TRBJ2-1; D not resolved. Sequenced sample: PBMCs. This receptor was obtained from a man aged 25 to 40 in good health. The CDR3 sequence is CSAIYNEQFF. CDR3 nucleotide sequence: TGCAGTGCCATCTACAATGAGCAGTTCTTC.